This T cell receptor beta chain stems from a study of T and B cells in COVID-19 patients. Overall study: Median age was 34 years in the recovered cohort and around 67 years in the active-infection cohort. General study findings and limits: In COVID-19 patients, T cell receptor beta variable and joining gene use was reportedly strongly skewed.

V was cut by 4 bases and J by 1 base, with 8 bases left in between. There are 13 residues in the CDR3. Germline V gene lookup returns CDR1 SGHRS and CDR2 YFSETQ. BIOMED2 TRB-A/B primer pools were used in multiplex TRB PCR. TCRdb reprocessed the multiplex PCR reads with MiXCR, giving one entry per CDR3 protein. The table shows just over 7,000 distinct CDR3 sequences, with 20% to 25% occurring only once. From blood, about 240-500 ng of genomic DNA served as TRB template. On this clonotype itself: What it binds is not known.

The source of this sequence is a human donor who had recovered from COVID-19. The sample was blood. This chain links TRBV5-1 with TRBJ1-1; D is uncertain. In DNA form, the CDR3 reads TGCGCCAGCAGCAGTGACGGGAACACTGAAGCTTTCTTT. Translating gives CASSSDGNTEAFF.